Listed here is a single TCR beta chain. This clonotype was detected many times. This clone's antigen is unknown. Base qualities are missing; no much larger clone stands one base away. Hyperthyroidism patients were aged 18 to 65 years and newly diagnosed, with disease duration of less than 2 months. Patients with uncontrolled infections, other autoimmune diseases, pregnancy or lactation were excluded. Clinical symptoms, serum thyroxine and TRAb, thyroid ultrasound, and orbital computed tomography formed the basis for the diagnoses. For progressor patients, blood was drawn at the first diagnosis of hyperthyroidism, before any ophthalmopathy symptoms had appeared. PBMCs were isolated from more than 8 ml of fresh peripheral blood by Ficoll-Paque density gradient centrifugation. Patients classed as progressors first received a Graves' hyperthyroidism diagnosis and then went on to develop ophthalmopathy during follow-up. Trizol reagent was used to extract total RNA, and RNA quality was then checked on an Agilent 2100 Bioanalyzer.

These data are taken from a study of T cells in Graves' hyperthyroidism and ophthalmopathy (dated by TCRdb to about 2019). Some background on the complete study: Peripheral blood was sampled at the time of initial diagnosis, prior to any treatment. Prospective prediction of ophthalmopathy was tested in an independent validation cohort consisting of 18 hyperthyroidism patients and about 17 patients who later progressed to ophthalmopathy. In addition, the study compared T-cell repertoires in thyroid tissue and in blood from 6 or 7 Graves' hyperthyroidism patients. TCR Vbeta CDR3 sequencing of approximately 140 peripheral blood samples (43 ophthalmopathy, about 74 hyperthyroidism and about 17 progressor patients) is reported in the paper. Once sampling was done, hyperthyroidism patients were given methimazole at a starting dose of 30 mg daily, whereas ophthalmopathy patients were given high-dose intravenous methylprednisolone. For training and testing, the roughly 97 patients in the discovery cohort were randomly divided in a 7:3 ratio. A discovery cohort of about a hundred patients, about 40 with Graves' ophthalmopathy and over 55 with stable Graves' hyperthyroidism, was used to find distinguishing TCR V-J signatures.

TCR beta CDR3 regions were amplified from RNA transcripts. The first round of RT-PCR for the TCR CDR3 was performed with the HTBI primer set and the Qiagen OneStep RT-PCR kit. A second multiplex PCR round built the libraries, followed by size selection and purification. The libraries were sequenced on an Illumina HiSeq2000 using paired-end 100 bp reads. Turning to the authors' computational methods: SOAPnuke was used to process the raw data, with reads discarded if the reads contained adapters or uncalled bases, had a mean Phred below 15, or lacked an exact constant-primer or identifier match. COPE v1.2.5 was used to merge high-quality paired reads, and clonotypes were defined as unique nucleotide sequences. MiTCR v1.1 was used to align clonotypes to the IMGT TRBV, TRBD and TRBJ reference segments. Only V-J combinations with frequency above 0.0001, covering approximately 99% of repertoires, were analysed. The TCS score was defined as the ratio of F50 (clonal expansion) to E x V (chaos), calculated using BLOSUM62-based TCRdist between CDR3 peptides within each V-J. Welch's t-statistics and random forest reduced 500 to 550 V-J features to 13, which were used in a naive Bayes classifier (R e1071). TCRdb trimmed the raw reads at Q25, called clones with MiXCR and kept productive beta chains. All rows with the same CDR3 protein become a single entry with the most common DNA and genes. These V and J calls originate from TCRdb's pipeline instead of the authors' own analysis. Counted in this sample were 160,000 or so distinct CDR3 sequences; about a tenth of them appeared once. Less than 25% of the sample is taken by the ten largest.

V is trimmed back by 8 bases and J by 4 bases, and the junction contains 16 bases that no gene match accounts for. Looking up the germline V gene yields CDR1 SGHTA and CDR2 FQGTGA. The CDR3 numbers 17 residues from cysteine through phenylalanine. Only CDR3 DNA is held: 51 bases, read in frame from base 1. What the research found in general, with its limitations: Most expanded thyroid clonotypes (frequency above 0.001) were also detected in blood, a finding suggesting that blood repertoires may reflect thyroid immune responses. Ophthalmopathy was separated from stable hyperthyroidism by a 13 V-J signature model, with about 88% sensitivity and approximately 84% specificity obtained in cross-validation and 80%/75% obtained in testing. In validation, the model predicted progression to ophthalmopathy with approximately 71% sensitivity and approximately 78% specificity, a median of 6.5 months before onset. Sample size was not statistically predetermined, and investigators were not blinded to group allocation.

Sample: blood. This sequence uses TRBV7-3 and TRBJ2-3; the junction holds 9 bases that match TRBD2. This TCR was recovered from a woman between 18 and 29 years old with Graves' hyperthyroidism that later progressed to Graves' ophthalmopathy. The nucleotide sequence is TGTGCCAGCGCCGTCGGAGGAGGGGGACTAGCCGCAGATACGCAGTATTTT. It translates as CASAVGGGGLAADTQYF. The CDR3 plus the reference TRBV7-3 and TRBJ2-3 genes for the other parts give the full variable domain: GAGVSQTPSNKVTEKGKYVELRCDPISGHTALYWYRQSLGQGPEFLIYFQGTGAADDSGLPNDRFFAVRPEGSVSTLKIQRTERGDSAVYLCASAVGGGGLAADTQYFGPGTRLTVL.